The source of this TCR beta chain is a study of CD8+ T cells in alopecia areata. The CDR3 consists of 15 residues. The germline V gene has CDR1 LNHNV and CDR2 YYDKDF (reference sequence). Trimming cost V 5 bases and J 6 bases; bases outside gene matches: 4. As the sequencing template, cDNA was produced by extracting RNA and reverse transcribing it. Assay: immunoSEQ multiplex PCR; the TCRdb copy retains only in-frame clones and omits some. The repertoire holds some 180,000 clones, with more than 55% as singletons. This clone was seen a handful of times. Input material: CD8+ T cells sorted from blood. V usage is TRBV15 and J usage is TRBJ1-6; 10 bases are a match to TRBD1. The origin of this receptor is a human donor in good health. In DNA form, the CDR3 reads TGTGCCACCAGCGCCCGGACAGGGGGTAATTCACCCCTCCACTTT. As protein: CATSARTGGNSPLHF.